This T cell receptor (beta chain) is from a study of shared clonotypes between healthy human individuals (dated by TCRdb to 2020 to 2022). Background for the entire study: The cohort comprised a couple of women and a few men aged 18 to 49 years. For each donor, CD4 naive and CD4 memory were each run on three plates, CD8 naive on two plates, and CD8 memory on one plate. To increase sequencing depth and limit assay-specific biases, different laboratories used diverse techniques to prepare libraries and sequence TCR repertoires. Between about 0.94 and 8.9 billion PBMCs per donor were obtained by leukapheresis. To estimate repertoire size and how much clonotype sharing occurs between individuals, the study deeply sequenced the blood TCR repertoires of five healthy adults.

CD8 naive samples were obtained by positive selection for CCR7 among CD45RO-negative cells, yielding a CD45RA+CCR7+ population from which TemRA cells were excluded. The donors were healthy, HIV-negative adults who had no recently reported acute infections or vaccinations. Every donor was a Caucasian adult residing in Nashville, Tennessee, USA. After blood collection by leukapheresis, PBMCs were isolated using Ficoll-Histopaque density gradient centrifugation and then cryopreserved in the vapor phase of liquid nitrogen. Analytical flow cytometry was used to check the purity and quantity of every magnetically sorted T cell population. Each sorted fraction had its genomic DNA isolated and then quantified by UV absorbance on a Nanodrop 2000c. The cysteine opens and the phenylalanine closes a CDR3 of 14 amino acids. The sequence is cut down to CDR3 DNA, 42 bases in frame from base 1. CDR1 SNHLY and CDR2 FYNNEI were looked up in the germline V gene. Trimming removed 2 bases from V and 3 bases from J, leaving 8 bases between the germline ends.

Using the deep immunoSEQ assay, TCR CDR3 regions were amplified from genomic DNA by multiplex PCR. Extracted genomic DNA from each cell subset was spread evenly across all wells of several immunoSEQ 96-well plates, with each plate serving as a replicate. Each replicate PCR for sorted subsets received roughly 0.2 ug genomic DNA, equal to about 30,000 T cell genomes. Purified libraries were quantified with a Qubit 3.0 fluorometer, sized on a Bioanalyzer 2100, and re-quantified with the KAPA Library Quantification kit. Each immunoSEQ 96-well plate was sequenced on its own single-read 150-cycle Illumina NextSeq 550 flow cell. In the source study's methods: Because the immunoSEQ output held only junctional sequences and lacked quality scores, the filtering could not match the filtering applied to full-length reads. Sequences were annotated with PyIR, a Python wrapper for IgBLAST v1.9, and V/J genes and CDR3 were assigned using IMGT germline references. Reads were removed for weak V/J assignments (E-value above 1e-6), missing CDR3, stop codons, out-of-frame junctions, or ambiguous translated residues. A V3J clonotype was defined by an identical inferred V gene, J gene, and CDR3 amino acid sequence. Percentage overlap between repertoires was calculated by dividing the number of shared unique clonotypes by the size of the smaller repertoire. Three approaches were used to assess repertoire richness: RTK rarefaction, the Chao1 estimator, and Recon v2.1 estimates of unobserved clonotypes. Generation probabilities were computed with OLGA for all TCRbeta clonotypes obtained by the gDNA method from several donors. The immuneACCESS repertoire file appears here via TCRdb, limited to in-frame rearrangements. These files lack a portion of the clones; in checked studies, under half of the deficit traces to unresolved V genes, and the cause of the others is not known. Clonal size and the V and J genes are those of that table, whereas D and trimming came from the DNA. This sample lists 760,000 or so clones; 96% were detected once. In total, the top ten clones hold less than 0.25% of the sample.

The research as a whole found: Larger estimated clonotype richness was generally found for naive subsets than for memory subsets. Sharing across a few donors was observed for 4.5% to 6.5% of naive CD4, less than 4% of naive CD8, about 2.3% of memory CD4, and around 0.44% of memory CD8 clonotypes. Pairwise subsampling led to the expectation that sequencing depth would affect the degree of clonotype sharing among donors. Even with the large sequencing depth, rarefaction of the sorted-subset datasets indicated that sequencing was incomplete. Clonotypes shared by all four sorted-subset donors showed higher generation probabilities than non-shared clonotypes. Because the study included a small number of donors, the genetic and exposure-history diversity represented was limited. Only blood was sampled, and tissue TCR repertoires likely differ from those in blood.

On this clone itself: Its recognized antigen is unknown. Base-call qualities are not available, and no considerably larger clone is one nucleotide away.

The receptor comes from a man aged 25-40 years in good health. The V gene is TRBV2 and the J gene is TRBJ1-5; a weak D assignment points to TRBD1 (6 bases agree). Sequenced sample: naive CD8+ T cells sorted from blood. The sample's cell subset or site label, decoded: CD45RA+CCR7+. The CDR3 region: CASSENRDNQPQHF. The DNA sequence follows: TGTGCCAGCAGTGAAAACAGGGACAATCAGCCCCAGCATTTT. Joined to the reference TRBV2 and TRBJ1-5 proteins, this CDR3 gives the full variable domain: EPEVTQTPSHQVTQMGQEVILRCVPISNHLYFYWYRQILGQKVEFLVSFYNNEISEKSEIFDDQFSVERPDGSNFTLKIRSTKLEDSAMYFCASSENRDNQPQHFGDGTRLSIL.